The entry below gives a single T cell receptor beta chain sequence along with its context. These data originate in a study of blood T cell repertoires in COVID-19. All enrollees were about 18 to 89 years old and from some 24 US areas. Source study methods: Quantification of nucleated cells was approximated via reference gene primer amplification. Profiling relied on immunoSEQ multiplex PCR, and the TCRdb table lists in-frame clones only, not all of them. V, J and clone size reflect that table, while D and trimming were determined from the DNA. The repertoire includes 200,000 or so clones, 88% of them detected once, and roughly 2.5% sits in the top ten. The ends were cut back, 0 bases at V and 0 bases at J, with 19 bases in the middle. The CDR3 loop spans 19 amino acids. The germline V gene encodes CDR1 SGDLS and CDR2 YYNGEE.

Sequenced sample: PBMCs or T cells enriched from blood (not recorded which). The rearrangement links TRBV9 to TRBJ1-3; tentatively, D is TRBD1 (5 bases). The sequence derives from a woman aged 40 to 55 with acute COVID-19. CDR3 in DNA: TGTGCCAGCAGCGTAGGGGGGGGAACCCTCACGAGCTCTGGAAACACCATATATTTT. As protein: CASSVGGGTLTSSGNTIYF.